The next 3 T cell receptor beta chains were all read from a single sample in a study of blood T cell repertoires in COVID-19. The table came from immunoSEQ multiplex PCR; TCRdb's copy has only in-frame clones and leaves some out. The sample has more than 250,000 clones, 85% seen once. Sequencing was carried out using peripheral blood. Every receptor here comes from a man between 45 and 60 years old with active or convalescent COVID-19.

The chain's CDR3 is CASIEDSGMPQHF. CDR3 bases: TGTGCCAGCATTGAGGACAGCGGGATGCCCCAGCATTTT. The rearrangement joins TRBV2 to TRBJ1-5, with TRBD1 as a possible D gene (6 bases). V was pared by 7 bases and J by 9 bases, with 16 bases between. The CDR3 covers 13 residues. Germline loops: CDR1 SNHLY, CDR2 FYNNEI. Full variable domain (rest looked up from reference TRBV2 and TRBJ1-5): EPEVTQTPSHQVTQMGQEVILRCVPISNHLYFYWYRQILGQKVEFLVSFYNNEISEKSEIFDDQFSVERPDGSNFTLKIRSTKLEDSAMYFCASIEDSGMPQHFGDGTRLSIL.

This clone was counted once. V is TRBV5-5 and J is TRBJ2-7, with TRBD2 matching over 9 bases. Per the germline V gene, CDR1 is SGHKS and CDR2 is YYEKEE (reference sequence). The CDR3 extends over 15 amino acids. J gave up 2 bases and V 0 bases, and 3 bases lay outside the gene matches. The DNA of the CDR3 is TGTGCCAGCAGCTTGGACGGGACTAGCCCCTACGAGCAGTACTTC. Its protein is CASSLDGTSPYEQYF.

This chain connects TRBV5-6 to TRBJ1-1, with D unclear. This CDR3 has 13 residues. CDR1 is SGHDT and CDR2 is YYEEEE in the germline V gene. Trimming pared 4 bases from V and 3 bases from J, leaving 10 bases between. DNA of the CDR3: TGTGCCAGCAGCCTGAGTAGTGACACTGAAGCTTTCTTT. It translates to CASSLSSDTEAFF. Combining the CDR3 with reference TRBV5-6 and TRBJ1-1 gives the whole variable domain DAGVTQSPTHLIKTRGQQVTLRCSPKSGHDTVSWYQQALGQGPQFIFQYYEEEERQRGNFPDRFSGHQFPNYSSELNVNALLLGDSALYLCASSLSSDTEAFFGQGTRLTVV.